These 21 T cell receptor beta chains came from one sample sequenced in a study of cytomegalovirus exposure and HLA in healthy donors. The primer mix had 60 Vbeta and 13 Jbeta primers. Assay: immunoSEQ multiplex PCR; the TCRdb copy retains only in-frame clones and omits some. Recorded for this sample: 150,000 or so clones. Input material: PBMCs. Source of these receptors: a man younger than 45 in good health and CMV-seronegative.

This chain connects TRBV2 to TRBJ2-3, with 9 bases lining up with TRBD2. The CDR3 contains 13 residues. Germline-derived CDR1 and CDR2 are SNHLY and FYNNEI. The V and J ends lost 7 bases and 7 bases, in that order; junction bases with no gene match: 6. The CDR3 loop is CASMTSGSYTQYF. As DNA, the CDR3 is TGTGCCAGCATGACTAGCGGTTCTTATACGCAGTATTTT.

The rearrangement uses TRBV9 and TRBJ2-3; 7 bases map to TRBD2. The V gene's germline CDR1 is SGDLS and CDR2 YYNGEE. The CDR3 is 17 residues long. J lost 2 bases, V lost 0 bases, and 9 bases had no gene match. The CDR3 DNA is TGTGCCAGCAGCGTAGGAGGGACTACCCTCCTCACAGATACGCAGTATTTT. Translation: CASSVGGTTLLTDTQYF. Supplemented by reference TRBV9 and TRBJ2-3, the full variable domain reads DSGVTQTPKHLITATGQRVTLRCSPRSGDLSVYWYQQSLDQGLQFLIQYYNGEERAKGNILERFSAQQFPDLHSELNLSSLELGDSALYFCASSVGGTTLLTDTQYFGPGTRLTVL.

The J gene is TRBJ2-7, the V gene TRBV5-1; TRBD1 matches 8 bases. After removal of 4 bases from V and 7 bases from J, the junction contained 13 bases not matched to a gene. Germline-derived CDR1 and CDR2 are SGHRS and YFSETQ. The CDR3 consists of 15 residues. The CDR3 sequence: CASSRGTGIEEEQYF. Written as DNA, the CDR3 is TGCGCCAGCAGCCGAGGGACAGGAATAGAAGAAGAGCAGTACTTC.

This sequence joins TRBV29-1 and TRBJ2-6, with a possible D match to TRBD1 (6 bases). V was cut by 0 bases and J by 0 bases, with 6 bases left in between. The germline V gene encodes CDR1 SQVTM and CDR2 ANQGSEA. CDR3 size: 15 residues. The chain's CDR3 is CSVEEGGSGANVLTF. In nucleotides, the CDR3 is TGCAGCGTTGAAGAAGGGGGCTCTGGGGCCAACGTCCTGACTTTC.

The chain couples TRBV6-6 to TRBJ1-2; TRBD1 might be the D (6 bases). Germline-derived CDR1 and CDR2 are MNHNY and SVGAGI (reference sequence). V lost 0 bases to trimming and J lost 0 bases, with 11 bases between them. This CDR3 contains 16 residues. CDR3 residues: CASSYSAGASNYGYTF. DNA of the CDR3: TGTGCCAGCAGTTACTCGGCGGGGGCCTCTAACTATGGCTACACCTTC.

The CDR3 bases are TGTGCCAGCAGCCTAGGGACAGGGCATGGCTACACCTTC. Translating gives CASSLGTGHGYTF. This chain connects TRBV5-6 to TRBJ1-2; 9 bases map to TRBD1. J lost 6 bases, V lost 4 bases, and 4 bases had no gene match. The germline gives CDR1 SGHDT, CDR2 YYEEEE. CDR3 size: 13 residues.

The chain links TRBV6-6 to TRBJ2-3; no reliable D call. V was cut by 5 bases and J by 6 bases, with 12 bases left in between. Germline CDR1 reads MNHNY; CDR2 reads SVGAGI (reference sequence). The CDR3 length is 13 residues. CDR3 DNA: TGTGCCAGCAGTCTCCACCTGGCTGATACGCAGTATTTT. It specifies CASSLHLADTQYF.

The chain links TRBV5-4 to TRBJ1-5, with a possible D match to TRBD1 (6 bases). The CDR3 consists of 15 residues. The germline V and J ends were trimmed by 0 bases and 2 bases, with 9 bases remaining between them. Per germline, CDR1 SGHNT and CDR2 YYREEE (reference sequence). CDR3 in amino acids: CASSLDRDGNQPQHF. In DNA form, the CDR3 reads TGTGCCAGCAGCTTGGACAGGGACGGCAATCAGCCCCAGCATTTT.

CDR3 loop: CAIRVGANYGYTF. In nucleotides, the CDR3 is TGTGCCATCAGGGTGGGGGCGAACTATGGCTACACCTTC. The chain has TRBV10-3 and TRBJ1-2, with D possibly being TRBD1 (6 bases). CDR3 length equals 13 residues. Trimming stripped 6 bases from V and 2 bases from J, with 10 bases between. Per germline, CDR1 ENHRY and CDR2 SYGVKD.

The chain is built from TRBV6-1 and TRBJ2-7, with TRBD1 matching over 11 bases. This CDR3 has 14 residues. Germline lookup yields CDR1 MNHNS and CDR2 SASEGT. V shed 2 bases and J 5 bases; nucleotides not matched to a gene: 2. CDR3 nucleotide sequence: TGTGCCAGCAGTGAACAGGGACAGGGGGACGAGCAGTACTTC. This codes for CASSEQGQGDEQYF.

Here the CDR3 DNA reads TGTGCCAGCATCCAGACAGGGAGTAATGGCTACACCTTC. Its translation: CASIQTGSNGYTF. This rearrangement joins TRBV6-5 to TRBJ1-2; TRBD1 aligns across 7 bases. V lost 7 bases, J lost 6 bases, and 8 bases stayed unmatched. This CDR3 is 13 amino acids long. From germline, CDR1 is MNHEY and CDR2 SVGAGI.

The chain has TRBV4-2 and TRBJ2-2, with TRBD2 identical over 8 bases. The germline gives CDR1 LGHNA, CDR2 YNFKEQ. Trimming took 7 bases from V and 5 from J; bases not matched to a gene: 3. This CDR3 has 13 residues. In DNA form, the CDR3 reads TGTGCCAGCAAGGAGCGGGAGACCGGGGAGCTGTTTTTT. Encoded protein: CASKERETGELFF.

The chain employs TRBV21-1 and TRBJ2-2; no DNA check was done on the table's D call, TRBD1. TRBV21-1 is tagged as a pseudogene. The CDR3 length is 15 residues. The DNA for the CDR3 is TGTGCCAGCAGCATCCGGGACACCCGGGGCGGGGAGCTGTTTTTT. This codes for CASSIRDTRGGELFF.

The gene calls are TRBV7-9 and TRBJ2-7; 8 nucleotides agree with TRBD1. J lost 5 bases, V lost 4 bases, and 7 bases had no gene match. The CDR3 extends over 14 amino acids. Germline V gives CDR1 SEHNR, CDR2 FQNEAQ (reference sequence). The CDR3 DNA reads TGTGCCAGCAGCTCCGGGGACAGGCTGCACGAGCAGTACTTC. Translating gives CASSSGDRLHEQYF.

V gene TRBV5-1 combines with J gene TRBJ2-1, with TRBD2 matching over 10 bases. J lost 7 bases, V lost 0 bases, and 7 bases had no gene match. This CDR3 is 16 amino acids long. Germline V gene sequence: CDR1 SGHRS, CDR2 YFSETQ. The CDR3 coding sequence is TGCGCCAGCAGCTTGGGGGCTAGCGGGAGTGGTAATGAGCAGTTCTTC. Its translation is CASSLGASGSGNEQFF. The complete variable domain, with remaining parts taken from reference TRBV5-1 and TRBJ2-1, reads KAGVTQTPRYLIKTRGQQVTLSCSPISGHRSVSWYQQTPGQGLQFLFEYFSETQRNKGNFPGRFSGRQFSNSRSEMNVSTLELGDSALYLCASSLGASGSGNEQFFGPGTRLTVL.

This chain joins TRBV28 and TRBJ2-3; tentatively, D is TRBD1 (6 bases). Germline loops: CDR1 MDHEN, CDR2 SYDVKM. V dropped 8 bases and J dropped 6 bases, with 15 bases sitting between them. The CDR3 is 13 amino acids. CDR3 in DNA: TGTGCCAGCCTACGACAGGCGGTTGATACGCAGTATTTT. It encodes CASLRQAVDTQYF.

The chain joins TRBV4-1 to TRBJ2-5; D is possibly TRBD1 (6 bases). The assigned J gene may be wrong: the sequence end matches TRBJ2-7 better. The CDR3 has 14 residues. The V gene's germline CDR1 is MGHRA and CDR2 YSYEKL. The CDR3 region has the DNA TGCGCCAGCAGCCAAGATGACAGGAGCTACGAGCAGTACTTC. Encoded protein: CASSQDDRSYEQYF.

The V gene is TRBV28, the J gene TRBJ2-6, with TRBD1 identical over 11 bases. The germline V gene encodes CDR1 MDHEN and CDR2 SYDVKM. This CDR3 has 18 residues. The J segment lost 0 bases and the V segment lost 5 bases, leaving 6 bases of the junction unmatched. CDR3 sequence reads: CASSPWTGGTSGANVLTF. Here the CDR3 DNA reads TGTGCCAGCAGTCCATGGACAGGGGGCACCTCTGGGGCCAACGTCCTGACTTTC.

This chain joins TRBV6-6 and TRBJ2-7; maybe TRBD2 (6 bases). The CDR3 consists of 14 residues. Germline V lookup: CDR1 MNHNY, CDR2 SVGAGI (reference sequence). V lost 5 bases and J 3 bases, leaving 14 bases between the germline ends. Here the CDR3 DNA reads TGTGCCAGCAGTCCGCGCCGGACTATCTACGAGCAGTACTTC. Translating gives CASSPRRTIYEQYF.

The chain recombines TRBV30 with TRBJ1-4; 8 bases line up with TRBD1. The CDR3 extends over 14 amino acids. CDR1 and CDR2 from the germline V gene are GTSNPN and SVGIG (reference sequence). J was trimmed by 7 bases and V by 5 bases; bases with no gene match: 9. The CDR3, as DNA: TGTGCCTGGGGTAGGACAGGGCGGCGTGAAAAACTGTTTTTT. Translated: CAWGRTGRREKLFF.

This chain links TRBV4-1 with TRBJ1-1; 7 bases are a match to TRBD1. The ends lost 4 bases at V and 2 bases at J; junction bases unmatched: 7. The CDR3 has 15 amino acids. CDR1 and CDR2 (germline): MGHRA, YSYEKL. This CDR3 is CASSLRDSPNTEAFF. The CDR3 nucleotides read TGCGCCAGCAGCCTACGGGACAGCCCTAACACTGAAGCTTTCTTT.